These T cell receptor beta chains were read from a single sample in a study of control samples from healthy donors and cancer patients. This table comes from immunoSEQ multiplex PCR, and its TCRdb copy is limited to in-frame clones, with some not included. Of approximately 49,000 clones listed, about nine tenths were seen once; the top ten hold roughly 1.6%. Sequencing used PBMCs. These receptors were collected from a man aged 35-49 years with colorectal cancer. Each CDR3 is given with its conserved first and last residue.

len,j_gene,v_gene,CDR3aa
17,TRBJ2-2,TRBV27,CASKSGTSGANTGELFF
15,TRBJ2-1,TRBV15,CATSRGTSGYNEQFF
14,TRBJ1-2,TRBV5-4,CASSGDRGQGGYTF
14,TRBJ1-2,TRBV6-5,CASSLGLYEEGYTF
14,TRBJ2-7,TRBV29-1,CSVVSTGGESEQYF
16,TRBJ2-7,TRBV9,CASSVRGGTTPYEQYF
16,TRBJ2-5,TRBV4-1,CASSQLLAGGRETQYF
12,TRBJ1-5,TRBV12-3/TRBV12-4,CASSRTEQPQHF
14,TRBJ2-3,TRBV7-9,CASSPIRGTDTQYF
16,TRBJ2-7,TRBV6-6,CASSYGYRGSWYEQYF
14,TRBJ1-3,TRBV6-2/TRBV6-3,CASSYGPSGNTIYF
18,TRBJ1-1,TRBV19,CASSPYYIFLDMNTEAFF
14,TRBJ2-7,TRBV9,CASSVEGLSYEQYF
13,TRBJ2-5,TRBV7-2,CASSLRFQETQYF
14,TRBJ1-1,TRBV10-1,CASSETQGRTEAFF
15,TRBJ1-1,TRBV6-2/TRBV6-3,CASSSFSGRRIGAFF
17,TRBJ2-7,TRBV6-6,CASSRFPPRDSSYEQYF
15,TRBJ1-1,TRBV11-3,CASSRGGRPNTEAFF
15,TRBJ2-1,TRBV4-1,CASSNIAGGGNEQFF
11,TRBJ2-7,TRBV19,CASSSLDEQYF
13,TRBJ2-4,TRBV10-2,CASSREILNIQYF
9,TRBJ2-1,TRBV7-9,CASSHEQFF
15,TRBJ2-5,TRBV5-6,CASSLSTGGVETQYF
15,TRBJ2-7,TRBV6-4,CASGVSGPWTYEQYF
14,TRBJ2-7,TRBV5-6,CASSLEFGPYEQYF
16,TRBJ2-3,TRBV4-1,CASSPLSAGSTDTQYF
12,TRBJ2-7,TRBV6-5,CASSYGGAEQYF
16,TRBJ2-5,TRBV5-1,CASSLTGATLQETQYF
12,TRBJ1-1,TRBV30,CAWGTTNTEAFF
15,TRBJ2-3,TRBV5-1,CASSFTSGSADTQYF
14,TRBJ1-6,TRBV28,CASSLPTYNSPLHF
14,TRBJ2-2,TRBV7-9,CASSSGVYTGELFF
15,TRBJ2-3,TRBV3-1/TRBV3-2,CASSPSHVGTDTQYF
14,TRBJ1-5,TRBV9,CASSVRGGNQPQHF
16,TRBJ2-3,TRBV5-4,CASSIGLARSTDTQYF
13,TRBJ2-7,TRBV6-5,CASIPGGAGEQYF
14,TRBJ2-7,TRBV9,CASSVGWTPYEQYF
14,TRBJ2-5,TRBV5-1,CASSFGVAEETQYF
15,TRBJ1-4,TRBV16,CASSRNGMTNEKLFF
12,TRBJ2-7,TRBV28,CASSLYETEQYF
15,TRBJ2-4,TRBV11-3,CASSWTHSAKNIQYF
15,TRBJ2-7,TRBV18,CASSPRPAPLYEQYF
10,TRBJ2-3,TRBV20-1,CSAARDTQYF
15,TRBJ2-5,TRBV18,CASSPGTGRGETQYF
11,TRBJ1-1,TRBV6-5,CATLINTEAFF
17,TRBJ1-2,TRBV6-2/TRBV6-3,CASSPPADSSLNYGYTF
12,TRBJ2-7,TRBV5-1,CASSSGRVEQYF
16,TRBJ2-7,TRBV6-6,CASRPRMGQGAYEQYF
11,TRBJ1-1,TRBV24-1,CATSDRSEAFF
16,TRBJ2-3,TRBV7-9,CASSLRLSTSTDTQYF
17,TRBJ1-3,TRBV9,CASSPLWDRASGNTIYF
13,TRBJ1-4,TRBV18,CASSFSTNEKLFF
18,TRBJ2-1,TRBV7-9,CASSPRLAEGVIYNEQFF
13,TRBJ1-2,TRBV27,CASSLQGAGGYTF
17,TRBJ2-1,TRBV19,CASSTPSSGSGSNEQFF
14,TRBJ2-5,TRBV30,CAWSETVSQETQYF
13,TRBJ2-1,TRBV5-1,CASSIQGYNEQFF
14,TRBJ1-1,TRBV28,CASSFGGKAAEAFF
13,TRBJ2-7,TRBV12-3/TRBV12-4,CASSLASQGEQYF
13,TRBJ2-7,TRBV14,CASSPLDSYEQYF